This TCR beta chain was identified during a study of T cell clones after liver transplantation. Study-level information: A pre-transplant mixed lymphocyte reaction with TCRbeta sequencing defined graft-donor-reactive clones followed in post-transplant blood. Study-wide results and limits: A significant post-transplant drop in circulating graft-donor-reactive CD4 TCRbeta sequences occurred in most of the 8 subjects.

Sorting of unstimulated PBMCs yielded separate CD3+CD4+ and CD3+CD8+ fractions. Regarding this clone: What it binds is unknown.

Between the trimmed V and J ends, which lost 3 bases and 4 bases, there was a span of 10 bases. The CDR3 runs 14 residues. CDR1 and CDR2 (germline): MNHEY, SMNVEV (reference sequence). The method was immunoSEQ multiplex PCR; TCRdb's version includes in-frame clones alone and lacks a portion of them. The sample lists 6,000 to 9,000 clones; about four fifths were seen once. This rearrangement joins TRBV27 to TRBJ1-5; D gene ambiguous. The clonotype was recovered from a human donor who received a liver transplant. Sample: CD8+ T cells from blood, taken before liver transplant. CDR3 region: CASSLRGWNQPQHF. The DNA of the CDR3 is TGTGCCAGCAGTTTGCGGGGATGGAATCAGCCCCAGCATTTT.